The T cell receptor beta chain under discussion was sequenced for a study of cytomegalovirus exposure and HLA in healthy donors (dated by TCRdb to about 2017). Regarding the complete study: An earlier analysis of approximately 550 of the donors reported more than 250 Gb of sequence data and around 110 million unique TCR beta sequences from about 200 million T cells. Both class I and class II loci were covered by HLA typing, at four-digit resolution. Of the roughly 410 genotyped donors, 65% to 90% were placed in the genetic ancestry cluster associated with self-reported Caucasian donors. The study profiled the T cell repertoires of more than 500 subjects by immunosequencing and related them to cytomegalovirus serostatus. Donor age, sex, ethnicity and CMV serostatus were compiled together with the repertoire data. In a later analysis, previously published TCR beta repertoires from fewer than 750 donors were re-analyzed and high-resolution HLA genotyping was added so that TCR occurrence patterns could be studied. The aim of the study was to test whether cataloging public T cell receptors could identify signatures of past pathogen exposure. Among 300 to 450 genotyped donors of the cohort, an average of approximately 230,000 unique TCR beta nucleotide sequences were sequenced per donor, about a sixth of them non-productive. A separate validation cohort of approximately 120 different subjects was used in addition to the 666-subject first cohort. The later analysis used no new phenotypic data to find candidate immune exposures, relying instead on TCR beta sequences and their occurrence across donors. An early release that covered some 640 HLA-typed donors contained approximately 300 gigabases of sequencing data and some 87 million unique TCR sequences. About five DR-DQ haplotypes were handled as single units for association and clustering because linkage in the cohort was strong. To decide whether each TCR beta V gene segment behaved as functional or pseudogenic, an earlier analysis of over 500 of the donors relied on high-throughput TCR beta sequencing. The number of donors typed differed by locus, with about 620-630 for A, B, C, DRB1 and DQB1, around 500 for DQA1, 600 to 610 for DPA1, and some 450 for DPB1. High-throughput TCR immunosequencing, statistical association of individual TCRs with disease status, and machine learning were combined to predict cytomegalovirus infection status. Every discovery cohort repertoire had been produced on one sequencing platform. A later genetic analysis took genome-wide SNP genotypes for about 55% of the 666 donors and used that subset as a discovery cohort.

Findings and caveats that apply to the study as a whole: Several of the top co-occurrence clusters appeared to be linked to parvovirus B19, influenza, CMV and Epstein-Barr virus, according to a later analysis. Only TCR beta chains were sequenced in this cohort, and the absence of alpha or paired-chain data limited detectable features. Presence/absence analyses assumed roughly uniform sequencing depth across donors, an assumption that may not hold. Because the 87-base-pair reads could not distinguish some IMGT-functional V segments, including TRBV6-2 and TRBV6-3, those segments were excluded. Because some donors lacked HLA typing at each locus, the association tests relied only on the typed subset. Specific HLA alleles were associated with 15,000 to 20,000 TCR beta sequences at a false discovery rate of 0.05 in a later analysis. Three of the identified cytomegalovirus-associated TCR beta chains were confirmed in vitro to be specific for cytomegalovirus antigens. Most TCR sequences were observed very rarely across donors, whereas some public TCRs were present in many individuals. A later analysis found that TCR association rates varied across HLA loci, with DRB1 alleles showing the most associated TCRs and HLA-C alleles the fewest. Immune exposure information for the cohort was limited to CMV serostatus. V-gene and J-gene trimming of TCR beta chains was associated with a missense DCLRE1C variant in a later genetic analysis, and the association was replicated in an independent cohort. A total of 150 or so TCR beta chains were listed by the study as associated with cytomegalovirus. A further reported finding was that TCR beta sequences accurately predicted the HLA-A and HLA-B alleles for most subjects in the first cohort. Because counts were too low, roughly 18 rarely observed V segments, including chromosome 9 orphons, were left out of the earlier analysis of some 600 of the donors. According to a later genetic analysis, donors in an Asian-associated ancestry cluster had fewer N-insertions in productive TCRs than the approximately 700-donor mean. In an earlier analysis of roughly 560 of the donors, most TCR beta V segments were observed in productive rearrangements about 87% or about 30% of the time, broadly matching IMGT annotations. A cluster of highly shared sequence variants was judged likely to represent a technical artifact of the sequencing pipeline. It was suggested by the authors that the approach could potentially be generalized to other disease states and immunological phenotypes. Most CMV-associated TCR beta chains appeared to be HLA-restricted in a later analysis, and the HLA associations seemed to be driven largely by CMV exposure. In a later analysis, HLA-associated TCR beta chains showed more clonal expansion and lower generation probabilities than non-associated chains that were equally common. The classifier was reported to diagnose cytomegalovirus status with high specificity and sensitivity in both the original cohort and the validation cohort. When HLA alleles, especially DR and DQ, strongly co-occurred, TCR associations were difficult to assign to individual alleles. Linkage disequilibrium might explain the correlated functional status among segregating V segments, but an unknown experimental factor could not be excluded.

The cohort comprised some 680 healthy bone marrow donors. At the time of sampling, all cohort members were nominally healthy, though unrecorded immune exposures were likely present. The donor was CMV seronegative and belonged to the group of several hundred seronegative cohort members. Every donor gave a peripheral blood sample, and the peripheral blood mononuclear cells from that sample were used for TCR beta sequencing. The Qiagen DNeasy Blood Extraction Kit was used to extract genomic DNA from the blood cell samples. This clone has a single count. What this receptor recognizes is not known. Base qualities were left out, and no much larger clone turns up one base away. From the germline V gene, CDR1 is MDHEN and CDR2 is SYDVKM. From V the trimming removes 10 bases and from J it removes 2 bases, while the gene matches leave 5 bases of the junction unaccounted for. The CDR3 spans 12 residues, from the cysteine through the phenylalanine. Only the CDR3 portion is preserved as DNA: 36 bases, with reading frame beginning at the first base.

Library creation used the immunoSEQ multiplex PCR assay. The multiplex PCR relied on a mix of 60 forward primers for TCR Vbeta segments and 13 reverse primers for TCR Jbeta segments. A multiplex PCR assay on genomic DNA amplified the CDR3 region of rearranged TCR beta genes. The Illumina HiSeq System was used to sequence the amplified TCR beta libraries as 87-base-pair reads. In the source study's methods: Across the 500 to 750 repertoires, a later analysis counted approximately 75 million unique TCR beta chains, some 11 million of which were shared by at least two donors. To remove PCR and sequencing errors, raw reads were error-corrected and collapsed into unique sequences using a nearest-neighbor algorithm that merged closely related sequences. To assign V, D and J gene segments, CDR3 sequences were aligned to IMGT reference sequences. For a sequence to be retained, at least a six-nucleotide match to both a V gene segment and a J gene segment was required. Rearrangements were called productive when the CDR3 lacked stop codons and stayed in frame with V and J; all others were non-productive. CDR3 was defined according to IMGT convention as the region running from the second conserved V-encoded cysteine to the conserved J-encoded phenylalanine. The earlier analysis of roughly 590 of the donors excluded any sequence lacking an unambiguous match to a single V gene segment. In an earlier analysis of 587 of the donors, V segments were called functional above 56.7% productive rearrangements and were called segregating when the between-donor standard deviation exceeded 5%. To diagnose cytomegalovirus status from the catalog of TCR beta chain sequences, a statistical classification framework was built. V and J gene assignment, in a later analysis, came from comparing TCR nucleotide sequences with IMGT/GENE-DB human TR gene sequences. In a later analysis, CDR3 sequences and most-parsimonious VDJ recombination scenarios were assigned using the TCRdist pipeline. In a later analysis, each TCR beta chain was defined by its CDR3 amino acid sequence together with its V-gene family, and reads lacking a unique V-gene family were excluded. As a way to deal with suspected cross-contamination and a sequencing artifact, a later analysis dropped more than 500 nucleotide sequences that were highly shared and had low generation probability. In a later analysis, a clonal expansion index for each public chain was calculated from normalized within-repertoire ranks of inferred template counts. In a later analysis, generation probabilities were computed using a VDJ recombination model fitted to out-of-frame rearrangements, and the results were checked against IGoR. A later analysis scored TCR-TCR, TCR-HLA and TCR-CMV co-occurrence with hypergeometric tests, applying a repertoire-size bias correction to TCR pairs. A later analysis estimated false discovery rates by permuting HLA or CMV assignments 20 times. In a later analysis, co-occurring TCRs were grouped using DBSCAN, and TCRdist sequence similarity was added for clustering within HLA-allele-positive subsets. Repertoires with fewer than 30,000 or more than 120,000 public chains, plus five repertoires with anomalous nucleotide sharing, were excluded from co-occurrence clustering. The table comes from immuneACCESS by way of TCRdb, which keeps in-frame sequences with V and J called. Part of the clones is missing from these tables; in studies checked, under half for an unresolved V gene and the rest for unknown reasons. V and J calls and clone size follow that table, whereas D and trimming were derived from the DNA. A total of roughly 89,000 clones appear in this sample, roughly 76% of them only once. The ten largest clonotypes hold under 2% of the sample.

The V and J genes are TRBV28 and TRBJ2-7; 7 central nucleotides agree with TRBD2. The specimen was PBMCs. This receptor was identified in a woman younger than 45 in good health and CMV-seronegative. The nucleotide sequence is given as TGTGCCACCGCGGGGGACCCCTACGAGCAGTACTTC. Its protein product is CATAGDPYEQYF.